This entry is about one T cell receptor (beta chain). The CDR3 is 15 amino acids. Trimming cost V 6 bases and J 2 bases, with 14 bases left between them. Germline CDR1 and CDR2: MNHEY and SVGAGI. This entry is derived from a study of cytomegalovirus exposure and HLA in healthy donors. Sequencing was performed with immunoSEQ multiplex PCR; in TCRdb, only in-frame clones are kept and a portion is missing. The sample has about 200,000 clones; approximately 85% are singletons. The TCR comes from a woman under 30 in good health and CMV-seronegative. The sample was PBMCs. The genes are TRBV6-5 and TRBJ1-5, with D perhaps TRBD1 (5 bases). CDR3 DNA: TGTGCCAGCAGGACCGGGGGGAATCGCAATCAGCCCCAGCATTTT. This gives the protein CASRTGGNRNQPQHF.